This T cell receptor (beta chain) originates from a study of cytomegalovirus exposure and HLA in healthy donors. Germline-derived CDR1 and CDR2 are SGHAT and FQDESV (reference sequence). CDR3 size: 16 residues. V lost 1 base, J lost 0 bases, and 12 bases lay in between. Profiling relied on immunoSEQ multiplex PCR, and the TCRdb table lists in-frame clones only, not all of them. The sample records approximately 160,000 clones, less than 90% being singletons. This chain joins TRBV11-1 and TRBJ1-1; unclear D gene. The sample consisted of PBMCs. The receptor was derived from a woman aged 25 to 39 in good health and CMV-seronegative. The CDR3 bases are TGTGCCAGCAGCTTAGATGGCCGTCGAGTGAACACTGAAGCTTTCTTT. Translated, it gives CASSLDGRRVNTEAFF.